This TCR beta chain comes out of a study of T cells expressing NK-cell markers (dated by TCRdb to the early 2020s). Broadly, across the study: Seven to nine donors provided sorted CD3+CD56+NKG2C+, CD3+CD56+NKG2C- and CD3+CD56-NKG2C+ T-cell subsets, whose TCR beta-chain repertoires were profiled. Among the eight sequenced donors, seven were HCMV-seropositive and one was HCMV-seronegative. All eight donors whose samples were sequenced were randomly selected healthy volunteers, three of them men and five women. Libraries were sequenced as 2 x 150 bp reads on Illumina HiSeq 2000/2500, MiSeq or NextSeq. Results and caveats for the whole study, not just this receptor: It remained unclear whether the expanded NKG2C-expressing T cell clones were specific for HCMV antigens. In about six donors, the dominant CD3+CD56+NKG2C+ clonotypes were found to rank among the top 10 CD8+ clonotypes and to make up roughly 1.0-7.0% of CD8+ T cells. Those dominant clonotypes were again the most abundant among CD3+CD56-NKG2C+ cells in several donors, at about 25-60.1%.

Instrument used: Illumina HiSeq 2000. TCR beta cDNA libraries were prepared using 5'RACE template switching, which introduced a universal primer site and unique molecular identifiers. cDNA synthesis was primed from the TCR beta constant segment, followed by two successive PCR amplification steps. As for the original processing: Reads were demultiplexed and grouped by UMI with MIGEC, and clonotypes were assembled and quantified with MiTCR. To exclude erroneous sequences, any TCR cDNA sequence not supported by at least two reads was discarded. Downstream repertoire analysis used the tcR package, and clonotypes were matched across fractions by CDR3 nucleotide sequence plus V segment. VDJmatch was used to annotate antigen specificity against VDJdb, with one amino acid substitution allowed in CDR3. Through TCRdb reprocessing, the reads give one entry per CDR3 protein sequence; DNA is omitted. These V and J calls rely on TCRdb rather than the paper's analysis. The data table for this sample lists over 350,000 distinct CDR3 sequences. Around a tenth of the sample rests with the top ten.

Worth noting for this clonotype: This receptor's antigen is unknown.

HCMV-specific IgG was detected in serum with a commercial ELISA kit to determine HCMV serostatus. Peripheral blood mononuclear cells were isolated from blood by Ficoll density gradient centrifugation. CDR1 and CDR2 (SGHAT, FQNNGV) derive from the germline V gene. From its cysteine to its phenylalanine, the CDR3 spans 16 amino acids. The record lacks a DNA sequence. The TCR originated in a woman between 45 and 65 years old in good health. Donor details come from another sample of the same person, matched by shared clones. This sequence uses TRBV11-2 and TRBJ2-1. Material: blood T cells: a sorted CD56 or NKG2C T cell subset, CD4+ or CD8+ T cells, or bulk PBMC T cells (not recorded which). Here the CDR3 is given as CASSLFGQGILNEQFF.